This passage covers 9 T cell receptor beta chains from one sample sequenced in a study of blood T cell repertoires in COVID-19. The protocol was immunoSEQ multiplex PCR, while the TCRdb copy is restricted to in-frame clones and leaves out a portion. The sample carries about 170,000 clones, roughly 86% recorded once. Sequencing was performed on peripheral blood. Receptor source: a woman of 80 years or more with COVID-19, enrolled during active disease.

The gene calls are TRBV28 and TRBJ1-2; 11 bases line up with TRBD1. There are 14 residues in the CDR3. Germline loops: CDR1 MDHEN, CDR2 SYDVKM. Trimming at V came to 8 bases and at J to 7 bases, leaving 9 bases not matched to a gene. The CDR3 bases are TGTGCCAGCGCCGGTGGACAGGGGGCAGTTGGCTACACCTTC. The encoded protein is CASAGGQGAVGYTF.

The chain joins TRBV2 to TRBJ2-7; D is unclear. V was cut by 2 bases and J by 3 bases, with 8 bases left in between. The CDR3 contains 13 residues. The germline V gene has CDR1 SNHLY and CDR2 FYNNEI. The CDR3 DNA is TGTGCCAGCAGTGAACAGGCATTCTACGAGCAGTACTTC. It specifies CASSEQAFYEQYF.

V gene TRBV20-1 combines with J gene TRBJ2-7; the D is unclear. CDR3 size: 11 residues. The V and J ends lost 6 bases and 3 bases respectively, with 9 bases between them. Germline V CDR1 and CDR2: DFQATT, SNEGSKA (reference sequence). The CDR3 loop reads CSAATVYEQYF. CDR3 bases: TGCAGTGCAGCAACAGTCTACGAGCAGTACTTC.

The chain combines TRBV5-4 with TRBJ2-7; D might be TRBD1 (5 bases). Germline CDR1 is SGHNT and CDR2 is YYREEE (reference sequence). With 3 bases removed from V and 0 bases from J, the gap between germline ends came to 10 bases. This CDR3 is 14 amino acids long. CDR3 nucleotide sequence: TGTGCCAGCAGCTCAGACAGCAGCTCCTACGAGCAGTACTTC. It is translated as CASSSDSSSYEQYF.

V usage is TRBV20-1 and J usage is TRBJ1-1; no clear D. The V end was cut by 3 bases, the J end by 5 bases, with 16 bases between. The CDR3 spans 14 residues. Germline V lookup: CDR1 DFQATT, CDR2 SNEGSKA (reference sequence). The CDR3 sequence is CSASFGVGGTEAFF. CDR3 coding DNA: TGCAGTGCTAGTTTCGGAGTAGGTGGTACTGAAGCTTTCTTT.

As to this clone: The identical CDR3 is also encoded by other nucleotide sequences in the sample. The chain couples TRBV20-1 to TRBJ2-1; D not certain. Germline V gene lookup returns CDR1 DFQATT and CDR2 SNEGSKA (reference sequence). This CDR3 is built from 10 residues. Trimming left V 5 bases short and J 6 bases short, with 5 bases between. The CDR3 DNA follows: TGCAGTGCTCTAGGCAATGAGCAGTTCTTC. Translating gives CSALGNEQFF.

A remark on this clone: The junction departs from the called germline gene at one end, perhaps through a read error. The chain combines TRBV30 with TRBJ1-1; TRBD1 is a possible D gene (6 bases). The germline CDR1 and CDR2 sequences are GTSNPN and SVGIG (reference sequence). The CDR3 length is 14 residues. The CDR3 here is CVWSYGGADTEAFF. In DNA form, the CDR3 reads TGTGTCTGGAGTTATGGGGGGGCTGACACTGAAGCTTTCTTT. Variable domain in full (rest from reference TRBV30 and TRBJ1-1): SQTIHQWPATLVQPVGSPLSLECTVEGTSNPNLYWYRQAAGRGLQLLFYSVGIGQISSEVPQNLSASRPQDRQFILSSKKLLLSDSGFYLCVWSYGGADTEAFFGQGTRLTVV.

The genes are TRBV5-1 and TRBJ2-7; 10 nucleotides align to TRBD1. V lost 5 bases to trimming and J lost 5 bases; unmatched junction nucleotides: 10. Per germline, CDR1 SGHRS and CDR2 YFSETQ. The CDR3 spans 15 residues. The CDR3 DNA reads TGCGCCAGCAGTCTCCGGGACAGGGGAGGGGACGAGCAGTACTTC. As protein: CASSLRDRGGDEQYF.

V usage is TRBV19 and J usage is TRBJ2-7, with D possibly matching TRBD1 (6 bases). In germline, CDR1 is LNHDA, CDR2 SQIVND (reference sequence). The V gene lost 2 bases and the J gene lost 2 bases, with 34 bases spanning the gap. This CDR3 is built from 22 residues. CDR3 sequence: CASSISRTVILVGIGYTYEQYF. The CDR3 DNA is TGTGCCAGTAGTATAAGTAGGACAGTCATACTCGTTGGCATCGGATATACCTACGAGCAGTACTTC.